The T cell receptor beta chain described here comes from a study of blood T cell repertoires in COVID-19. Study-wide context: Sites across the United States, Italy and Spain contributed samples from acute and convalescent COVID-19.

Original data processing: Estimation of nucleated cell counts was performed using reference gene primer amplification. TCRdb's table, derived via immunoSEQ multiplex PCR, lists solely in-frame clones and lacks some. V, J and clone size were drawn from that table, and D and trimming were deduced from the DNA. The sample comprises 250,000 to 300,000 clones, approximately 91% of which are singletons, and over 2% rests with the top ten. The CDR3 sequence is 13 residues long. CDR1 is SGDLS and CDR2 is YYNGEE in the germline V gene. V was pared by 4 bases and J by 11 bases, with 6 bases of the junction left unmatched. Participants were aged roughly 18 to 89 years from around 24 US areas. Grouping used clinical history reported by participants in a survey and questionnaire.

The sequencing input was PBMCs or T cells enriched from blood (not recorded which). This receptor was identified in a woman aged 40-49 years with acute COVID-19. J is TRBJ1-2 and V is TRBV9; 12 positions agree with TRBD1. The CDR3 reads CASSSSGQGAYTF. CDR3 nucleotides: TGTGCCAGCAGCTCGTCGGGACAGGGGGCGTACACCTTC.